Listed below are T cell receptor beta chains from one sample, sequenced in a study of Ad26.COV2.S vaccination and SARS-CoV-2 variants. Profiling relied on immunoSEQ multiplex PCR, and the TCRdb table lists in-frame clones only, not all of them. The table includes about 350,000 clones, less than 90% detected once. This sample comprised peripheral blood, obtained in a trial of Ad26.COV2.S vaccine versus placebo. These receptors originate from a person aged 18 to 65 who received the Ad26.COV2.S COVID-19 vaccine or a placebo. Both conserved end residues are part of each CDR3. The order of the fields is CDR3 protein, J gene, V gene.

CDR3aa: CASSWVGVSEAFF; j_gene: TRBJ1-1; v_gene: TRBV19
CDR3aa: CASSQMGQSNTGELFF; j_gene: TRBJ2-2; v_gene: TRBV4-1
CDR3aa: CASGQGAVADTQYF; j_gene: TRBJ2-3; v_gene: TRBV9
CDR3aa: CASSYSPGGYNEQFF; j_gene: TRBJ2-1; v_gene: TRBV6-5
CDR3aa: CASSLSGGYEQYF; j_gene: TRBJ2-7; v_gene: TRBV9
CDR3aa: CASRVDRGRLYEQYF; j_gene: TRBJ2-7; v_gene: TRBV5-4
CDR3aa: CASSVAPEGNTEAFF; j_gene: TRBJ1-1; v_gene: TRBV9
CDR3aa: CSVRTYYEQYF; j_gene: TRBJ2-7; v_gene: TRBV29-1
CDR3aa: CATSEGGQSETQYF; j_gene: TRBJ2-5; v_gene: TRBV24-1
CDR3aa: CASSPSGGYNTQYF; j_gene: TRBJ2-3; v_gene: TRBV11-2
CDR3aa: CASSLNPYLPEPQHF; j_gene: TRBJ1-5; v_gene: TRBV7-3
CDR3aa: CASSQDHRANTEAFF; j_gene: TRBJ1-1; v_gene: TRBV4-1
CDR3aa: CASTALDRGTDTQYF; j_gene: TRBJ2-3; v_gene: TRBV5-1
CDR3aa: CASSDIHGYWYGETQYF; j_gene: TRBJ2-5; v_gene: TRBV6-4
CDR3aa: CASSSARGQGTYGYTF; j_gene: TRBJ1-2; v_gene: TRBV14
CDR3aa: CASSHIGTKSIGELFF; j_gene: TRBJ2-2; v_gene: TRBV5-1
CDR3aa: CASSPIGIPENFAQYF; j_gene: TRBJ2-3; v_gene: TRBV18
CDR3aa: CASSYGGRLSGETQYF; j_gene: TRBJ2-5; v_gene: TRBV6-5
CDR3aa: CASSLGYRDYRYNEQFF; j_gene: TRBJ2-1; v_gene: TRBV27
CDR3aa: CASSRTGANTEAFF; j_gene: TRBJ1-1; v_gene: TRBV19
CDR3aa: CASSPWVGDTQYF; j_gene: TRBJ2-3; v_gene: TRBV14
CDR3aa: CASSRSETQYF; j_gene: TRBJ2-5; v_gene: TRBV7-2
CDR3aa: CATTQGARQPQHF; j_gene: TRBJ1-5; v_gene: TRBV2
CDR3aa: CASRQTQSGEQFF; j_gene: TRBJ2-1; v_gene: TRBV9
CDR3aa: CASSWTQNTEAFF; j_gene: TRBJ1-1; v_gene: TRBV2
CDR3aa: CASSQGTGNTGELFF; j_gene: TRBJ2-2; v_gene: TRBV3-1/TRBV3-2
CDR3aa: CASSPAGSGGAFRETQYF; j_gene: TRBJ2-5; v_gene: TRBV5-1
CDR3aa: CASSYGGGSAFF; j_gene: TRBJ1-1; v_gene: TRBV6-5
CDR3aa: CASSSLTDEQYF; j_gene: TRBJ2-7; v_gene: TRBV7-9
CDR3aa: CAISNGRTYQPQHF; j_gene: TRBJ1-5; v_gene: TRBV10-3
CDR3aa: CASSLAVGVDTEAFF; j_gene: TRBJ1-1; v_gene: TRBV7-9
CDR3aa: CASSDGQPPGYTF; j_gene: TRBJ1-2; v_gene: TRBV6-2/TRBV6-3
CDR3aa: CASKPGQRPRQETQYF; j_gene: TRBJ2-5; v_gene: TRBV21-1
CDR3aa: CATSPTQETQYF; j_gene: TRBJ2-5; v_gene: TRBV19
CDR3aa: CASSTGTNANYGYTF; j_gene: TRBJ1-2; v_gene: TRBV19
CDR3aa: CASSPRWGGPDTQYF; j_gene: TRBJ2-3; v_gene: TRBV9
CDR3aa: CASSFDGVEAFF; j_gene: TRBJ1-1; v_gene: TRBV27